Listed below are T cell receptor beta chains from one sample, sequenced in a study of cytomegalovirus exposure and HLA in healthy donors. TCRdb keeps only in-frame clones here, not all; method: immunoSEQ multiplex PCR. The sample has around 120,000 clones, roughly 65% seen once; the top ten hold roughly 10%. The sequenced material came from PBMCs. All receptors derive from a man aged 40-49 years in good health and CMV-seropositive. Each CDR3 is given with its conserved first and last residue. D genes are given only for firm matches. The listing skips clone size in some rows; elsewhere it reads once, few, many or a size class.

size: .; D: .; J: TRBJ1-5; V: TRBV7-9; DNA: TGTGCCAGCAGCTTAGCGTGGAGTCCAGGCAATCAGCCCCAGCATTTT; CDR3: CASSLAWSPGNQPQHF
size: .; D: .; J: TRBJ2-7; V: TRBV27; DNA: TGTGCCAGCAGCTCAAGCAACCCGTTTGTTGAGGGAACCTACGAGCAGTACTTC; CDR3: CASSSSNPFVEGTYEQYF
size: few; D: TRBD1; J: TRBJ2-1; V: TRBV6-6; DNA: TGTGCCAGCAGTTACTCTGGGACAGGCTACAATGAGCAGTTCTTC; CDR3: CASSYSGTGYNEQFF
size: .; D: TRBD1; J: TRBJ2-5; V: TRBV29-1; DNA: TGCAGCGTTGGGGACAGTTCGAGGGGGACCCAGTACTTC; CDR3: CSVGDSSRGTQYF
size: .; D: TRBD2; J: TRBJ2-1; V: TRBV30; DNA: TGTGCCGGAACCGGGACTAGCGGGAGGGCCAGCGATGAGCAGTTCTTC; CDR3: CAGTGTSGRASDEQFF
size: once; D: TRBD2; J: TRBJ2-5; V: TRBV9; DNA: TGTGCCAGCAGCGTAGTCGGACTAGCGGGAGAGACCCAGTACTTC; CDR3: CASSVVGLAGETQYF
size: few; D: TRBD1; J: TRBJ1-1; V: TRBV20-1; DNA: TGCAGTGGGACAGGAAGCACTGAAGCTTTCTTT; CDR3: CSGTGSTEAFF
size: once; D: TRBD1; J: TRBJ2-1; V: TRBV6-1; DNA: TGTGCCAGCAGTGAAGGGACCAGGGGGTACGGTGAGCAGTTCTTC; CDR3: CASSEGTRGYGEQFF
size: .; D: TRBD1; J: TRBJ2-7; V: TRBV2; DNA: TGTGCCAGCAGTGAACAGGGGGCTGGCGGCGAGCAGTACTTC; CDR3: CASSEQGAGGEQYF
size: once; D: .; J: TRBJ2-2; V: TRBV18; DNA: TGTGCCAGCTCACCACTTCGGGAGGAGCTGTTTTTT; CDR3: CASSPLREELFF
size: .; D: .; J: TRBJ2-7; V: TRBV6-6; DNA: TGTGCCAGCAGTTGGGGGGACGTCTCCTACGAGCAGTACTTC; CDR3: CASSWGDVSYEQYF
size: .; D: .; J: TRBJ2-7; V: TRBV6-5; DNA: TGTGCCAGCAGTTACGGTCTGGGTAGCGGATTCTACGAGCAGTACTTC; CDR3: CASSYGLGSGFYEQYF
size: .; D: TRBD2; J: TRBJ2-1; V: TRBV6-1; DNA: TGTGCCAGCAGTGAAGCGATCGGACTAGCGGGGGACTACAATGAGCAGTTCTTC; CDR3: CASSEAIGLAGDYNEQFF
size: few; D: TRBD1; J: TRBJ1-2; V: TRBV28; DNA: TGTGCCAGCAGTTCACCGGGACAGGGAAACTATGGCTACACCTTC; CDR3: CASSSPGQGNYGYTF
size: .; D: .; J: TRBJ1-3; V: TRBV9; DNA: TGTGCCAGCAGCGTAGGGGAGGGAAAAAGTGGAAACACCATATATTTT; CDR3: CASSVGEGKSGNTIYF
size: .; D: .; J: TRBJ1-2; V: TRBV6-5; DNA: TGTGCCAGCAGTTACTCCGGACAGTCCTATGGCTACACCTTC; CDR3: CASSYSGQSYGYTF
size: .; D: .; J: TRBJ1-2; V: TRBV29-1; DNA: TGCAGCGTTGAAGGCGGGGCAGCCTACTATGGCTACACCTTC; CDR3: CSVEGGAAYYGYTF
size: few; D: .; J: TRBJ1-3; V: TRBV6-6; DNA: TGTGCCAGTCTGAGTTCTGGAAACACCATATATTTT; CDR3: CASLSSGNTIYF
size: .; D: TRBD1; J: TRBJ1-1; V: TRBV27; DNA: TGTGCCAGCAGTCCGAATTTCTGGACAGGAGGGAACACTGAAGCTTTCTTT; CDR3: CASSPNFWTGGNTEAFF
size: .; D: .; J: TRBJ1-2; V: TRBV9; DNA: TGTGCCAGCAGCCCTAGGGAGGATATCGGAGGCTACACCTTC; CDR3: CASSPREDIGGYTF
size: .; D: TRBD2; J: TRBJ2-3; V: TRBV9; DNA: TGTGCCAGCAGCGGAGGTGGGACTAGCACTAGCACAGATACGCAGTATTTT; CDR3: CASSGGGTSTSTDTQYF
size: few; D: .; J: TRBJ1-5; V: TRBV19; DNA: TGTGCCAGTAACCGAAATGTCCGGGACACTTATAGCAATCAGCCCCAGCATTTT; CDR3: CASNRNVRDTYSNQPQHF
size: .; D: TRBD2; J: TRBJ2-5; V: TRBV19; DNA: TGTGCCAGTAGTATAGGGGGCGGGGGTGAGACCCAGTACTTC; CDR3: CASSIGGGGETQYF
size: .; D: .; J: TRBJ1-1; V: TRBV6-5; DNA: TGTGCCACCCAGGGTTCCTCGTTCAACACTGAAGCTTTCTTT; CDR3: CATQGSSFNTEAFF
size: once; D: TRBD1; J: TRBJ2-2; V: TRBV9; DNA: TGTGCCAGCAGCTCCGCCAGGGGGTGGGGGACCGGGGAGCTGTTTTTT; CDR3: CASSSARGWGTGELFF
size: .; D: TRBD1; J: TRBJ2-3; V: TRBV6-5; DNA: TGTGCCAGCAGTTACTGGACAGGGGAAACAGATACGCAGTATTTT; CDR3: CASSYWTGETDTQYF
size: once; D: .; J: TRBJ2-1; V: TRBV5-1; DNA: TGCGCCAGCAGCTTCCTCCAGGGTATCGATGAGCAGTTCTTC; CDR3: CASSFLQGIDEQFF
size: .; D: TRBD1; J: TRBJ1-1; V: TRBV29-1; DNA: TGCAGCGTTGCGCGACAGGGGGACACTGAAGCTTTCTTT; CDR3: CSVARQGDTEAFF